This TCR beta chain originates from a study of blood T cells in healthy people across ages (dated by TCRdb to between 2015 and 2017). For the wider study: In model experiments, roughly one uniquely barcoded TCR beta cDNA molecule per two T cells was captured by template switching. For two donors (one aged 18 to 30 and one aged 80 or older), the study analyzed two additional independent replicas of 1 million unique cDNA reads from the same blood draw. Four age groups were formed from the donors: young (average 16 years), middle-aged (approximately 41), aged (62) and long-lived (more than 75). To track age-related changes in TCR beta repertoire diversity, the study relied on deep sequencing normalized with unique cDNA molecular identifiers.

Results the study describes overall, beyond this receptor: Observed TCR beta diversity correlated strongly with the percentage of naive T cells measured by flow cytometry. Compared with the aged group, the long-lived group had more naive CD4+ T cells, fewer expanded clones and increased TCR diversity, a pattern suggesting age selection. Estimates of total diversity based on one million sequenced T cells were regarded as lower bounds and as underestimates. Conclusive comparison of naive and antigen-experienced compartments was prevented by the profiling of bulk unsorted PBMCs. Because donor CMV infection status was unknown, age-related changes in expanded clonotypes were potentially confounded. As age increased, observed TCR beta diversity per million T cells dropped in a roughly linear way, and a significant reduction was already evident by age 40.

The library relied on 5' RACE. TCRdb lists the instrument as Illumina HiSeq 2500. A second 7 to 11 cycle PCR used a sample-barcoded 5' primer and a J-beta primer mix. A template-switch 5' adaptor carrying 12 random nucleotides introduced a unique molecular identifier onto each TCR beta cDNA molecule. At least 2.5 million CDR3-containing paired-end reads were obtained from each sample. First-strand cDNA was synthesized from all RNA with the Mint cDNA synthesis kit, primed by a TRBC-specific oligonucleotide. After uracil-DNA glycosylase treatment, a first 18-cycle PCR used universal primers M1SS and BC2_uni_R on all cDNA. Turning to the authors' computational methods: Normalization of each sample was performed by random selection of 1 million high-quality reads, each carrying a distinct molecular identifier. Reads with shared molecular identifiers were discarded instead of being binned into consensus sequences. MiTCR, set to a Q25 quality threshold and the strictest error-elimination algorithm, was used for CDR3 identification, clonotype clustering and error correction. Lower-bound total TCR beta diversity was estimated with a nonparametric unseen species model using Euler transformation. TCRdb reworked the public reads: Q25 trimming with fastp, MiXCR clone assembly, productive beta chains retained. Each entry is one CDR3 protein sequence, shown with its most common DNA and genes. What appears here as the V and J calls and clone size reflects TCRdb's work, not the paper's. This sample holds about 800,000 distinct CDR3 sequences; more than 20% were observed only once. The ten largest clones represent under 4.5% of the sample.

Points on this clonotype: No cognate antigen has been identified for it. Germline is not matched at one junction end, which may reflect a read error.

Donors were 39 systemically healthy Caucasian individuals from Russia aged roughly 6 to 90 years. Around 10 milliliters of peripheral blood were collected from each donor into EDTA-treated Vacutainer tubes. Ficoll-Paque density-gradient centrifugation was used to isolate PBMCs, with at least 6 million per sample. Trizol reagent was used to extract total RNA from PBMCs, with at least 6 micrograms per sample. For every donor, flow cytometry on a PBMC aliquot measured the percentage of naive CD45RAhigh/CD27high T cells. These data are also associated with another study on T cells of mothers and their children. According to the second study: Donors were nine systemically healthy Caucasian individuals: three mothers and their six children. cDNA synthesis consumed the entire amount of extracted RNA, loaded at 1.5 ug RNA in each 15 ul reaction. In the second PCR, sample barcodes and 2-4 random nucleotides were introduced via the M1S primer. Each mother yielded over 9 million TCR beta CDR3 reads and each child about 3 million reads. TCR recombination output is similarly shaped by thymic selection in related and unrelated pairs, with a minor effect exerted by inherited differences. Normalized repertoire overlap was always found to be slightly, but never significantly, higher in related mother-child pairs than in unrelated mother-child pairs. Persistent microchimeric T cell clones were not detected, at a sensitivity of around 95 clones per million clonotypes. Deep NGS was used in the study to compare the TCR beta repertoires of mothers and children and to look for features that separate related mother-child pairs from unrelated individuals. On average, the children were approximately 11 +/- 4 years old, while the mothers were 40 +/- 4 years old. After adapter ligation with NEBNext reagents, the libraries were sequenced on Illumina HiSeq 2000 with 100+100 nt paired-end reads. To prevent cross-contamination, the mother and child libraries were prepared one month apart and sequenced in separate runs. For each donor, somewhere between roughly 450,000 and 2,200,000 distinct TCR beta clonotypes were identified. Naive TCR beta clonotypes were estimated from low-frequency clonotypes matched to each donor's FACS-determined naive share, without sorting.

Sequences were obtained from blood. This receptor was identified in a boy aged 10-17 years in good health.

The base sequence is TGCAGTGCTAGAGACAGGGGCCGTGACTCTGGGACCAACGTCCTGACTTTC. This yields the protein CSARDRGRDSGTNVLTF. The chain links TRBV20-1 with TRBJ2-6, and TRBD1 may be the D gene, going by 6 matching bases. The germline V gene (reference sequence) provides CDR1 DFQATT and CDR2 SNEGSKA. The CDR3 has 17 amino acids, counting the end cysteine and phenylalanine. The read is trimmed to its CDR3 DNA, 51 bases read in frame from base 1.